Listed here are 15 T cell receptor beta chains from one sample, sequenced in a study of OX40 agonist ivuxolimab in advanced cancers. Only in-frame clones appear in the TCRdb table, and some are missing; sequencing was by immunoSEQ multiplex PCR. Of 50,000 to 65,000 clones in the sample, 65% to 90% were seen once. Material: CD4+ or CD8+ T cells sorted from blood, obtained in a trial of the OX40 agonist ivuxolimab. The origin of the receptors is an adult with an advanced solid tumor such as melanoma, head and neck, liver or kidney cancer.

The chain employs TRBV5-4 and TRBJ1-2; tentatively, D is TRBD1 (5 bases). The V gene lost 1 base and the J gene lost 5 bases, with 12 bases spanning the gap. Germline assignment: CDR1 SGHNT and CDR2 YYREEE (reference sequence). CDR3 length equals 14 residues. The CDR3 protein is CASSLQGMMYGYTF. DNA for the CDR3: TGTGCCAGCAGCTTGCAGGGTATGATGTATGGCTACACCTTC. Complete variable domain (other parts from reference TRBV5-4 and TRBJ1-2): ETGVTQSPTHLIKTRGQQVTLRCSSQSGHNTVSWYQQALGQGPQFIFQYYREEENGRGNFPPRFSGLQFPNYSSELNVNALELDDSALYLCASSLQGMMYGYTFGSGTRLTVV.

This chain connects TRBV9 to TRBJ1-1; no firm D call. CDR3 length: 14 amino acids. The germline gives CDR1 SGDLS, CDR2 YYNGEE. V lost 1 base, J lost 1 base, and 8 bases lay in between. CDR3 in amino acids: CASSVSDWNTEAFF. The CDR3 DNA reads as TGTGCCAGCAGCGTAAGTGATTGGAACACTGAAGCTTTCTTT.

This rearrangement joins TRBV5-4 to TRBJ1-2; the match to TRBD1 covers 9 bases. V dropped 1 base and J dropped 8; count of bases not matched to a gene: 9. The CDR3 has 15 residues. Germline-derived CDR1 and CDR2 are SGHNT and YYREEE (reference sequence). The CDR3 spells CASSLSSGTGRGYTF. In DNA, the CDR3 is TGTGCCAGCAGCTTGTCCTCCGGGACAGGGCGCGGCTACACCTTC.

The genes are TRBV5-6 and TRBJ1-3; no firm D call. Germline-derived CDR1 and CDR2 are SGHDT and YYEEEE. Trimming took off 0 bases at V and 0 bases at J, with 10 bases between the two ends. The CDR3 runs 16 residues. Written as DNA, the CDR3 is TGTGCCAGCAGCTTGGATCCGTCACGCTCTGGAAACACCATATATTTT. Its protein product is CASSLDPSRSGNTIYF.

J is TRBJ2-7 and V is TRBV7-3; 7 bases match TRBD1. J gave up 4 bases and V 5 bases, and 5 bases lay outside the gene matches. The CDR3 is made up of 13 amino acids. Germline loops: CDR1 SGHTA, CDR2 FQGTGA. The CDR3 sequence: CASSPGGFYEQYF. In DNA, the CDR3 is TGTGCCAGCAGCCCAGGGGGATTTTACGAGCAGTACTTC.

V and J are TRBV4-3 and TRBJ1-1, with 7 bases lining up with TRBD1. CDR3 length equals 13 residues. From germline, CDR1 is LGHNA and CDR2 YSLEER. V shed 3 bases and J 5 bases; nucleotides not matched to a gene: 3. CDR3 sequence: CASSHTGATEAFF. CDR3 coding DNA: TGCGCCAGCAGCCATACAGGGGCTACTGAAGCTTTCTTT.

In DNA form, the CDR3 reads TGTGCCAGCAGCGCGGACAGGGGTACGGCCCCGGAGACCCAGTACTTC. Protein: CASSADRGTAPETQYF. The rearrangement joins TRBV9 to TRBJ2-5; 9 bases match TRBD1. V shed 3 bases and J 5 bases; nucleotides not matched to a gene: 11. From germline, CDR1 is SGDLS and CDR2 YYNGEE. The CDR3 extends over 16 amino acids.

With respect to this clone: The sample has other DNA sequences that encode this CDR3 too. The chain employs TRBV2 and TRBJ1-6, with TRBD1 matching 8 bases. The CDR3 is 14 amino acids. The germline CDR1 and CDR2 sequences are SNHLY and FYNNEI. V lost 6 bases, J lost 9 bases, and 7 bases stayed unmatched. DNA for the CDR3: TGTGCCAGCAGGCCCGGGACAGGCCCTTCACCCCTCCACTTT. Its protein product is CASRPGTGPSPLHF.

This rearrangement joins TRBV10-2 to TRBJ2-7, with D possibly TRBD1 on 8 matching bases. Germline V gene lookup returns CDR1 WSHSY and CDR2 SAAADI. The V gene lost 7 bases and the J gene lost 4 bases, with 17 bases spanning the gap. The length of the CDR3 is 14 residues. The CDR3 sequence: CASTLTGGGYEQYF. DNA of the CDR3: TGCGCCAGCACCCTTACAGGGGGGGGTTACGAGCAGTACTTC.

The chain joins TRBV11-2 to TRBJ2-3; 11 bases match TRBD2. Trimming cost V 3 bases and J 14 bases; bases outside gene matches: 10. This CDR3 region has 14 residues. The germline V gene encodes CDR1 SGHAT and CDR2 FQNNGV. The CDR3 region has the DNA TGTGCCAGCAGCTTGAGCCTAGCGGGGGGCCGGGTGTATTTT. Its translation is CASSLSLAGGRVYF.

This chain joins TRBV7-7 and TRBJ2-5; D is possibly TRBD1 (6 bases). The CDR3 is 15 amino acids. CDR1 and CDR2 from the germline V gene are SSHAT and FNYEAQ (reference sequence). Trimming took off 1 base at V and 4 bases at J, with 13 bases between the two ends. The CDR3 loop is CASSLVGGRGETQYF. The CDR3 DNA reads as TGTGCCAGCAGCTTAGTGGGCGGCAGGGGAGAGACCCAGTACTTC.

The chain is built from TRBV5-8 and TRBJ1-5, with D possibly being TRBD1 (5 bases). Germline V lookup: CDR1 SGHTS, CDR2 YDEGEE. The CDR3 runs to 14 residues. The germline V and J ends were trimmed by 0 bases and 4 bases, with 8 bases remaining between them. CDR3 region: CASSLGGGNQPQHF. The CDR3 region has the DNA TGTGCCAGCAGCTTGGGGGGGGGAAATCAGCCCCAGCATTTT. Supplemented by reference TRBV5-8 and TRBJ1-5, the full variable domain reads EAGVTQSPTHLIKTRGQQATLRCSPISGHTSVYWYQQALGLGLQFLLWYDEGEERNRGNFPPRFSGRQFPNYSSELNVNALELEDSALYLCASSLGGGNQPQHFGDGTRLSIL.

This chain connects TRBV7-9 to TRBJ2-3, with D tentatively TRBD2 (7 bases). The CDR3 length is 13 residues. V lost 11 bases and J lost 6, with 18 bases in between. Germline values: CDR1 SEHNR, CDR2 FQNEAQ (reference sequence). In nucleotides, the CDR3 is TGTGCCGGGCAACAGGGAGGGAAGGATACGCAGTATTTT. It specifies CAGQQGGKDTQYF.

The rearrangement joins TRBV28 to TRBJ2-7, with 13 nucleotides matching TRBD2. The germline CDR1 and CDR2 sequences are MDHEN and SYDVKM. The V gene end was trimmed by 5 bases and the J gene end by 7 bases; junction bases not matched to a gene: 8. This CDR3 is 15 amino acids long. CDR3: CASSLRTSGSREQYF. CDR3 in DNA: TGTGCCAGCAGTCTGAGGACTAGCGGGAGTCGTGAGCAGTACTTC.

The CDR3 is CASSYRGTGGTGELFF. CDR3 nucleotides: TGTGCCAGCAGTTATAGGGGGACAGGAGGAACCGGGGAGCTGTTTTTT. This sequence joins TRBV6-5 and TRBJ2-2, with 8 bases matching TRBD1. Trimming removed 3 bases from V and 5 bases from J; junction bases left unmatched: 8. This CDR3 comprises 16 residues. CDR1 MNHEY and CDR2 SVGAGI come from the germline V gene.